This section outlines one T cell receptor (beta chain) sequence together with its context. Germline V lookup: CDR1 MNHEY, CDR2 SMNVEV (reference sequence). The CDR3 is 17 residues long. Trimming stripped 0 bases from V and 1 base from J, with 15 bases between. Method: immunoSEQ multiplex PCR; TCRdb's copy keeps in-frame clones and lacks some. Of about 90,000 clones listed, 90% to 95% are singletons. This entry comes from a study of technical replicates of blood from several donors. The source is a human donor in good health. The chain joins TRBV27 to TRBJ2-5, with D tentatively TRBD1 (5 bases). Sequenced: T cells isolated from PBMCs. DNA for the CDR3: TGTGCCAGCAGTTTATCAGGGGCTCGCTCGCCCCAAGAGACCCAGTACTTC. This sequence encodes CASSLSGARSPQETQYF.